The 28 T cell receptor beta chains in this list originate from one sample, sequenced in a study of T-cell reconstitution after alpha-beta-depleted transplantation in children. Study findings and constraints: T-cell counts and diversity at one year post-transplant came mainly from newly produced T cells.

For TCRbeta, the library was prepared with unique molecular identifiers. TCRdb re-called the PCR reads through MiXCR, storing one row per CDR3 protein. The table includes fewer than 350,000 distinct CDR3 sequences, over 7.5% detected once. Their target antigens are unknown. The material was peripheral blood, obtained 360 days after TCRalphabeta/CD19-depleted stem cell transplant. These receptors all come from a female patient under 10 years old who had a stem cell transplant for Fanconi anemia, so the T cells may come from the graft donor.

The chain has TRBV4-1 and TRBJ1-4; D is possibly TRBD1 (5 bases). Trimming removed 0 bases at V and 6 bases at J, with 14 bases between. The V gene's germline CDR1 is MGHRA and CDR2 YSYEKL. There are 16 residues in the CDR3. CDR3 nucleotide sequence: TGCGCCAGCAGCCAAGATCCAGGGCACTCCTATGAAAAACTGTTTTTT. Its protein product is CASSQDPGHSYEKLFF.

This clonotype was observed many times. CDR3 in DNA: TGCAGCGTTGAATCAGGGATCGGGGACGAGCAGTACTTC. Protein product: CSVESGIGDEQYF. The V gene is TRBV29-1, the J gene TRBJ2-7; possibly TRBD1 or TRBD2 for D (5 bases each). The V gene's germline CDR1 is SQVTM and CDR2 ANQGSEA. V gave up 2 bases and J gave up 5 bases, with 13 bases separating them. CDR3 length: 13 residues.

This clonotype has a handful of counts. The chain combines TRBV27 with TRBJ2-5, with 8 bases matching TRBD2. The CDR3 runs 12 residues. The V segment lost 8 bases and the J segment 5 bases; nucleotides outside the gene matches: 4. Germline V gene lookup returns CDR1 MNHEY and CDR2 SMNVEV (reference sequence). In DNA form, the CDR3 reads TGTGCCAGCCAAACTAGCGGCGAGACCCAGTACTTC. The encoded protein is CASQTSGETQYF.

This clonotype occurred many times. The rearrangement uses TRBV7-8 and TRBJ2-1; 7 nucleotides align to TRBD1. The CDR3 totals 14 residues. Unmatched junction bases numbered 7, after V lost 6 bases and J lost 5 bases. CDR1 is SGHVS, CDR2 FQNEAQ, per germline. The CDR3 DNA sequence: TGTGCCAGCAGTGGGGACAGACTCCACAATGAGCAGTTCTTC. Amino acids: CASSGDRLHNEQFF.

The rearrangement uses TRBV27 and TRBJ1-1; no definite D call. From germline, CDR1 is MNHEY and CDR2 SMNVEV (reference sequence). This CDR3 region has 14 residues. The germline V and J ends were trimmed by 0 bases and 1 base, with 6 bases remaining between them. CDR3 protein: CASSLSSENTEAFF. As DNA, the CDR3 is TGTGCCAGCAGTTTATCGTCAGAGAACACTGAAGCTTTCTTT.

This clonotype showed up many times. The J gene is TRBJ1-6, the V gene TRBV28; D possibly corresponds to TRBD1 (5 bases). This CDR3 has 15 amino acids. The germline CDR1 and CDR2 sequences are MDHEN and SYDVKM. V gave up 5 bases and J gave up 7 bases, with 15 bases separating them. Here the CDR3 DNA reads TGTGCCAGCAGTCTCCAGGGTGTGGAGAATTCACCCCTCCACTTT. The encoded protein is CASSLQGVENSPLHF.

This clonotype was recorded a few times. V usage is TRBV7-9 and J usage is TRBJ1-5, with D tentatively TRBD1 (6 bases). Trimming shortened V by 5 bases and J by 4 bases, and 12 bases separated the two germline ends. This CDR3 comprises 14 residues. Germline lookup yields CDR1 SEHNR and CDR2 FQNEAQ (reference sequence). CDR3 nucleotides: TGTGCCAGCAGCCGGGGGACACCTAATCAGCCCCAGCATTTT. This translates into CASSRGTPNQPQHF.

This clonotype was seen at least ten times. The rearrangement joins TRBV28 to TRBJ1-2; TRBD1 is a possible D gene (5 bases). The CDR3 loop spans 13 amino acids. In germline, CDR1 is MDHEN, CDR2 SYDVKM. The V gene lost 5 bases and the J gene lost 5 bases, with 12 bases spanning the gap. This chain's CDR3 is CASSPQTDYGYTF. Here the CDR3 DNA reads TGTGCCAGCAGTCCCCAGACAGATTATGGCTACACCTTC.

The sample holds many counts of this clonotype. Relative to the germline gene, one junction end is altered; a read error may explain this. The chain carries TRBV30 and TRBJ2-7; D perhaps matches TRBD2 (7 bases). This CDR3 spans 11 amino acids. CDR1 and CDR2 (germline): GTSNPN, SVGIG (reference sequence). CDR3 nucleotides: TGTGCCTGGAGTAGGCACAGGGAGGGGGACTTC. Translating gives CAWSRHREGDF.

The rearrangement links TRBV25-1 to TRBJ2-5; 9 nucleotides agree with TRBD1. Germline CDR1 reads MGHDK; CDR2 reads SYGVNS. The CDR3 is made up of 13 amino acids. J was trimmed by 5 bases and V by 6 bases; bases with no gene match: 4. The CDR3 coding sequence is TGTGCCAGCAGGGACAGGGGTGGGGAGACCCAGTACTTC. The encoded protein is CASRDRGGETQYF. Full variable domain (remainder filled in from reference TRBV25-1 and TRBJ2-5): EADIYQTPRYLVIGTGKKITLECSQTMGHDKMYWYQQDPGMELHLIHYSYGVNSTEKGDLSSESTVSRIRTEHFPLTLESARPSHTSQYLCASRDRGGETQYFGPGTRLLVL.

This clonotype was counted ten times or more. This chain joins TRBV5-1 and TRBJ2-3; 16 bases are shared with TRBD2. Per germline, CDR1 SGHRS and CDR2 YFSETQ. The CDR3 contains 17 residues. V lost 1 base and J lost 4; bases outside the gene matches: 3. CDR3 residues: CASSLSGLAGGPDTQYF. CDR3 DNA: TGCGCCAGCAGCTTGTCGGGACTAGCGGGGGGGCCAGATACGCAGTATTTT.

This clonotype was counted only a few times. The chain links TRBV3-1 to TRBJ2-5; 9 nucleotides line up with TRBD2. The length of the CDR3 is 16 residues. CDR1 and CDR2 (germline): LGHDT, YNNKEL (reference sequence). The V and J ends lost 1 base and 6 bases, in that order; junction bases with no gene match: 9. Written as DNA, the CDR3 is TGTGCCAGCAGCCAAGTTCAGCTAGCGGGAAAACAGACCCAGTACTTC. Translated: CASSQVQLAGKQTQYF.

This clonotype was seen repeatedly, ten times or more. The chain links TRBV5-1 to TRBJ2-1; 7 bases match TRBD2. Germline V gene lookup returns CDR1 SGHRS and CDR2 YFSETQ. CDR3 length equals 15 residues. V was pared by 5 bases and J by 5 bases, with 10 bases of the junction left unmatched. CDR3 in DNA: TGCGCCAGCAGAATCAGGCTAGCGGCAAACAATGAGCAGTTCTTC. Its protein is CASRIRLAANNEQFF.

The sample holds many counts of this clonotype. V usage is TRBV20-1 and J usage is TRBJ2-3; D gene uncertain. Germline-derived CDR1 and CDR2 are DFQATT and SNEGSKA (reference sequence). Between the trimmed V and J ends, which lost 0 bases and 2 bases, there was a span of 15 bases. The CDR3 spans 16 residues. In nucleotides, the CDR3 is TGCAGTGCTAGAGATACAGTTCGGTCATCCACAGATACGCAGTATTTT. Protein: CSARDTVRSSTDTQYF.

This clonotype was seen ten or more times. The chain is built from TRBV6-5 and TRBJ2-3; 7 positions agree with TRBD2. V dropped 4 bases and J dropped 0; count of bases not matched to a gene: 7. CDR3 length: 16 amino acids. CDR1 MNHEY and CDR2 SVGAGI come from the germline V gene. The CDR3 sequence: CASSFQRGVSTDTQYF. CDR3 sequence (DNA): TGTGCCAGCAGTTTTCAACGGGGGGTTAGCACAGATACGCAGTATTTT.

This clonotype appeared many times. V is TRBV27 and J is TRBJ2-1, with TRBD2 matching 15 bases. Losses at the gene ends were 5 bases for V and 2 bases for J; bases not matched to a gene: 4. The CDR3 extends over 17 amino acids. Looked up from germline, CDR1 is MNHEY and CDR2 is SMNVEV (reference sequence). As DNA, the CDR3 is TGTGCCAGCAGTGGACTAGCGGGGGGGCGCCCCTACAATGAGCAGTTCTTC. Translating gives CASSGLAGGRPYNEQFF.

This clonotype was seen repeatedly, ten times or more. The genes are TRBV12-3 or TRBV12-4 and TRBJ2-7, with 7 bases that match TRBD1. CDR3 length equals 12 residues. After removal of 6 bases from V and 4 bases from J, the junction contained 3 bases not matched to a gene. CDR3 protein: CASRHRGYEQYF. DNA of the CDR3: TGTGCCAGCAGACACAGGGGTTACGAGCAGTACTTC.

Here the CDR3 reads CASSLAPRGGYGYTF. The CDR3 DNA reads TGTGCCAGCAGCCTTGCTCCCAGGGGAGGCTATGGCTACACCTTC. The J gene is TRBJ1-2, the V gene TRBV27, with D possibly being TRBD1 (6 bases). The germline V gene encodes CDR1 MNHEY and CDR2 SMNVEV (reference sequence). Trimming took 6 bases from V and 4 from J, leaving 18 bases between them. This CDR3 has 15 amino acids.

The chain has TRBV4-2 and TRBJ2-3; 10 positions match TRBD2. Germline lookup yields CDR1 LGHNA and CDR2 YNFKEQ. J lost 5 bases, V lost 3 bases, and 5 bases had no gene match. The CDR3 sequence is 15 residues long. This chain's CDR3 is CASSHTSGVRDTQYF. The CDR3, as DNA: TGTGCCAGCAGCCACACTAGCGGGGTTAGAGATACGCAGTATTTT.

This clonotype came up many times. The chain is built from TRBV28 and TRBJ2-3; TRBD2 aligns across 8 bases. Germline V lookup: CDR1 MDHEN, CDR2 SYDVKM. With V trimmed by 5 bases and J by 4 bases, 14 bases remained unmatched. The CDR3 contains 17 residues. CDR3 DNA sequence: TGTGCCAGCAGTACCCGGCGAATTAGCGGGAAGGCAGATACGCAGTATTTT. This codes for CASSTRRISGKADTQYF. Drawing the rest from reference TRBV28 and TRBJ2-3, the complete variable domain is DVKVTQSSRYLVKRTGEKVFLECVQDMDHENMFWYRQDPGLGLRLIYFSYDVKMKEKGDIPEGYSVSREKKERFSLILESASTNQTSMYLCASSTRRISGKADTQYFGPGTRLTVL.

This clonotype appeared a few times. The chain recombines TRBV11-2 with TRBJ2-7; D gene uncertain. The CDR3 consists of 14 residues. V lost 0 bases and J 2 bases, leaving 8 bases between the germline ends. Germline V lookup: CDR1 SGHAT, CDR2 FQNNGV. The CDR3, as DNA: TGTGCCAGCAGCTTAGAACTGACCCCCTACGAGCAGTACTTC. This translates into CASSLELTPYEQYF.

Many counts were recorded for this clonotype. The chain is built from TRBV15 and TRBJ2-3, with D hard to call. CDR3 length equals 17 residues. Germline V gene lookup returns CDR1 LNHNV and CDR2 YYDKDF (reference sequence). With 0 bases removed from V and 2 bases from J, the gap between germline ends came to 15 bases. CDR3 nucleotide sequence: TGTGCCACCAGCAGAGATCGCGGTCTCCTCCTCACAGATACGCAGTATTTT. This encodes CATSRDRGLLLTDTQYF.

This clonotype has more than one count but fewer than ten. J is TRBJ2-3 and V is TRBV20-1, with D unresolved. CDR3 size: 14 residues. CDR1 DFQATT and CDR2 SNEGSKA come from the germline V gene (reference sequence). V was cut by 5 bases and J by 2 bases, with 14 bases left in between. CDR3 nucleotide sequence: TGCAGTGCTCGACTGAGTACCACCACAGATACGCAGTATTTT. Its protein is CSARLSTTTDTQYF.

In its sample, this clonotype was seen many times. This chain joins TRBV25-1 and TRBJ1-1, with a weak D call TRBD1 (6 bases). Trimming cost V 6 bases and J 10 bases, with 18 bases left between them. The CDR3 runs to 13 residues. Germline loops: CDR1 MGHDK, CDR2 SYGVNS. CDR3 nucleotides: TGTGCCAGCAGACCGGGACATGGCGTAGGAGCTTTCTTT. Its protein product is CASRPGHGVGAFF. Together with reference TRBV25-1 and TRBJ1-1, the CDR3 gives the full variable domain: EADIYQTPRYLVIGTGKKITLECSQTMGHDKMYWYQQDPGMELHLIHYSYGVNSTEKGDLSSESTVSRIRTEHFPLTLESARPSHTSQYLCASRPGHGVGAFFGQGTRLTVV.

This clonotype was observed at least ten times. The chain employs TRBV29-1 and TRBJ2-1, with D maybe TRBD2 (6 bases). The CDR3 runs to 15 residues. V lost 7 bases to trimming and J lost 0 bases, with 16 bases between them. Per the germline V gene, CDR1 is SQVTM and CDR2 is ANQGSEA. CDR3 in amino acids: CSAVSGLSSYNEQFF. The CDR3 nucleotides read TGCAGCGCTGTCTCGGGACTCTCCTCCTACAATGAGCAGTTCTTC.

This clonotype was seen at least ten times. The V call is TRBV29-1, the J call TRBJ1-1; D not certain. V shed 3 bases and J shed 2 bases, with 10 bases lying between them. This CDR3 has 13 residues. Germline values: CDR1 SQVTM, CDR2 ANQGSEA. This chain's CDR3 is CSVDIQPNTEAFF. For the CDR3, the DNA is TGCAGCGTTGATATCCAGCCCAACACTGAAGCTTTCTTT.

The sample holds many counts of this clonotype. The rearrangement uses TRBV5-1 and TRBJ2-7; possibly TRBD1 for D (6 bases). V was trimmed by 4 bases and J by 3 bases, leaving 17 bases between them. This CDR3 is 15 amino acids long. Germline lookup yields CDR1 SGHRS and CDR2 YFSETQ. The CDR3 loop reads CASSVNTGQDYEQYF. CDR3 sequence (DNA): TGCGCCAGCAGCGTCAACACGGGACAAGACTACGAGCAGTACTTC.

Ten or more counts support this clonotype. V usage is TRBV5-1 and J usage is TRBJ2-3, with 9 bases that match TRBD1. V shed 1 base, J shed 5 bases, and the junction held 8 bases outside the gene matches. Germline V gives CDR1 SGHRS, CDR2 YFSETQ. This CDR3 has 16 residues. In DNA, the CDR3 is TGCGCCAGCAGCTTGTATCGGACAGGGGTCGAAGATACGCAGTATTTT. As protein: CASSLYRTGVEDTQYF.